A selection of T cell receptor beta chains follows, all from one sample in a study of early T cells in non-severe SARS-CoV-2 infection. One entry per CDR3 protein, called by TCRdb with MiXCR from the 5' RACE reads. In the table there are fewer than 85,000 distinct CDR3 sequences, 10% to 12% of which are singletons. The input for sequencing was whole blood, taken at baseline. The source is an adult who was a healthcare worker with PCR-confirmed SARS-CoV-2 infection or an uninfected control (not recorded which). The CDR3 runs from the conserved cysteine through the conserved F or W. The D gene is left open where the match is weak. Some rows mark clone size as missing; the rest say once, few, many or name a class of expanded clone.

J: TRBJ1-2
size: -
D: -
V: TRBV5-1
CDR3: CASRLEGGNNYGYTF
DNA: TGCGCCAGCAGGTTGGAGGGCGGAAATAACTATGGCTACACCTTC

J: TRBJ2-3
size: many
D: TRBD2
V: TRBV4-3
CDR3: CASSQDFGAGVLTDTQYF
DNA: TGCGCCAGCAGCCAAGATTTCGGGGCGGGGGTTCTCACAGATACGCAGTATTTT

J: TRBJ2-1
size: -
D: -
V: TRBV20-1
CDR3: CSVMGANEQFF
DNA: TGCAGTGTAATGGGGGCGAATGAGCAGTTCTTC

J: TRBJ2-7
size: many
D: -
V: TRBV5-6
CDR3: CASSLGYPSYEQYF
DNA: TGTGCCAGCAGCCTGGGATACCCTTCCTACGAGCAGTACTTC

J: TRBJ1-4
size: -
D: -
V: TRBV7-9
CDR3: CASSSLTATNEKLFF
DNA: TGTGCCAGCAGCTCTCTAACTGCAACTAATGAAAAACTGTTTTTT

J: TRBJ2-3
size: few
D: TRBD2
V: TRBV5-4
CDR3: CASSLGLAGGPGTDTQYF
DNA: TGTGCCAGCAGCTTGGGGCTAGCGGGGGGGCCGGGCACAGATACGCAGTATTTT

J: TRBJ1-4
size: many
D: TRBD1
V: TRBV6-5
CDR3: CASSSDRVFGAEKLFF
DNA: TGTGCCAGCAGTTCGGACAGGGTCTTTGGAGCAGAAAAACTGTTTTTT

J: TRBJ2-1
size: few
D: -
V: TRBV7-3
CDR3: CASSRLRSSYNEQFF
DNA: TGTGCCAGCAGCCGACTACGGAGCTCCTACAATGAGCAGTTCTTC

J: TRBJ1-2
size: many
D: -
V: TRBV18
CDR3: CASSPDSNYGYTF
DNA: TGTGCCAGCTCACCCGACAGTAACTATGGCTACACCTTC

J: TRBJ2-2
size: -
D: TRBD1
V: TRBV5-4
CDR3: CASRHRGNTGELFF
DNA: TGTGCCAGCAGACACAGGGGGAACACCGGGGAGCTGTTTTTT

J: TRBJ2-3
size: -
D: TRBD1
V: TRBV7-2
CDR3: CASSHRGRADTQYF
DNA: TGTGCCAGCAGCCACAGGGGGCGCGCAGATACGCAGTATTTT

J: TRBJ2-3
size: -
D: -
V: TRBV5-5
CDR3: CASSLATQTDTQYF
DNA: TGTGCCAGCAGCTTGGCGACACAAACAGATACGCAGTATTTT

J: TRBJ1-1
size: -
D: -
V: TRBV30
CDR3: CAWSIRGDAEAFF
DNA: TGTGCCTGGAGTATAAGGGGGGATGCTGAAGCTTTCTTT

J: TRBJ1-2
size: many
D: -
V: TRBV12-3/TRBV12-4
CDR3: CASRRAGGSHGYTF
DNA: TGTGCCAGCAGGCGGGCCGGGGGGAGTCATGGCTACACCTTC

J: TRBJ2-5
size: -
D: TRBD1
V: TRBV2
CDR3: CASRTGPPSGTQYF
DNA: TGTGCCAGCAGGACAGGGCCCCCTTCGGGGACCCAGTACTTC

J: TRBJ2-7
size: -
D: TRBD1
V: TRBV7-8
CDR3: CASSPWTGGYEQYF
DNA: TGTGCCAGCAGCCCGTGGACAGGGGGCTACGAGCAGTACTTC

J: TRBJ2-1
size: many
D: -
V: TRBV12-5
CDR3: CASGLVLGRQYSYNEQFF
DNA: TGTGCTAGTGGTTTGGTACTAGGTAGGCAGTACTCCTACAATGAGCAGTTCTTC

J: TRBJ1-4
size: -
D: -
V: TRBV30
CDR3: CAWNWFGGDEKLFF
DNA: TGTGCCTGGAATTGGTTTGGGGGGGATGAAAAACTGTTTTTT

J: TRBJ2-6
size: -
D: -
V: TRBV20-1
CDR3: CSATRASGANVLTF
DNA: TGCAGTGCTACTCGGGCTAGCGGGGCCAACGTCCTGACTTTC

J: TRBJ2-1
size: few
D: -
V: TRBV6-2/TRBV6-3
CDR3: CASSYSRALTNEQFF
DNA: TGTGCCAGCAGTTACTCGAGGGCTCTCACGAATGAGCAGTTCTTC

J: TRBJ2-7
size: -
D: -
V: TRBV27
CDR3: CASRRDTASYEQYF
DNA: TGTGCCAGCAGGCGGGACACAGCCTCCTACGAGCAGTACTTC

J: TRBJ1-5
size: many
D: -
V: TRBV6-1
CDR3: CASSGTSNQPQHF
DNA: TGTGCCAGCAGCGGCACTAGCAATCAGCCCCAGCATTTT

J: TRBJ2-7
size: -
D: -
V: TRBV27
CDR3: CASSLFSSYEQYF
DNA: TGTGCCAGCAGTTTATTCAGCTCCTACGAGCAGTACTTC

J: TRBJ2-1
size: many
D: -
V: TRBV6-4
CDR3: CASSAQGGTYNEQFF
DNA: TGTGCCAGCAGCGCACAGGGTGGGACCTACAATGAGCAGTTCTTC

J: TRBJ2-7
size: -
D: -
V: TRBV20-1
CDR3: CSARTPGLYYEQYF
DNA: TGCAGTGCTAGAACTCCGGGACTGTACTACGAGCAGTACTTC

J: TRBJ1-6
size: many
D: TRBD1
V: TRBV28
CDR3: CASQGPPEGAKSSYNSPLHF
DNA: TGTGCCAGCCAAGGGCCCCCGGAGGGGGCGAAAAGCTCCTATAATTCACCCCTCCACTTT

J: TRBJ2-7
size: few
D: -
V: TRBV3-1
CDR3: CASSHRNEQYF
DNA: TGTGCCAGCAGCCACCGCAACGAGCAGTACTTC

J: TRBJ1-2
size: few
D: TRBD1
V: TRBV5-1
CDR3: CASSERTGGYGNYGYTF
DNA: TGCGCCAGCAGCGAAAGGACAGGTGGATATGGTAACTATGGCTACACCTTC

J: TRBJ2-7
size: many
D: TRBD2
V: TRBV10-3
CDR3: CAIGPSGGSYEQYF
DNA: TGTGCCATCGGGCCTAGCGGGGGTTCGTACGAGCAGTACTTC

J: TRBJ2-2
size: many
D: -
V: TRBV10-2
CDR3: CASSPASYTGELFF
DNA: TGCGCCAGCAGTCCAGCCAGCTACACCGGGGAGCTGTTTTTT

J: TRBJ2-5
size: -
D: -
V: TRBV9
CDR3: CASSVMSGLGETQYF
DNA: TGTGCCAGCAGCGTTATGTCAGGCCTCGGGGAGACCCAGTACTTC

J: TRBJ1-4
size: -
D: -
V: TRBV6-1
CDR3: CASTGSVANEKLFF
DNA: TGTGCCAGCACGGGGAGTGTCGCTAATGAAAAACTGTTTTTT

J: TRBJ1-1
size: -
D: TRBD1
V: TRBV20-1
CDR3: CSASPGQALINTEAFF
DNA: TGCAGTGCTAGCCCTGGACAGGCGCTGATAAACACTGAAGCTTTCTTT

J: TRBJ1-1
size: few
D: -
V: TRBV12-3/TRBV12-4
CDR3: CASTPEGRDTEAFF
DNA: TGTGCCAGCACCCCCGAAGGGAGGGACACTGAAGCTTTCTTT

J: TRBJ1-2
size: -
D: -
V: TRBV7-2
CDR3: CASTPPKGVYGYTF
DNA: TGTGCCAGCACCCCCCCCAAGGGCGTCTATGGCTACACCTTC

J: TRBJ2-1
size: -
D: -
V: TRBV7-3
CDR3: CASSLGNGEQFF
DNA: TGTGCCAGCAGCTTGGGAAACGGTGAGCAGTTCTTC

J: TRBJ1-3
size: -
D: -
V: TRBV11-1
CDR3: CASSLGFSGNTIYF
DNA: TGTGCCAGCAGCTTGGGCTTCTCTGGAAACACCATATATTTT